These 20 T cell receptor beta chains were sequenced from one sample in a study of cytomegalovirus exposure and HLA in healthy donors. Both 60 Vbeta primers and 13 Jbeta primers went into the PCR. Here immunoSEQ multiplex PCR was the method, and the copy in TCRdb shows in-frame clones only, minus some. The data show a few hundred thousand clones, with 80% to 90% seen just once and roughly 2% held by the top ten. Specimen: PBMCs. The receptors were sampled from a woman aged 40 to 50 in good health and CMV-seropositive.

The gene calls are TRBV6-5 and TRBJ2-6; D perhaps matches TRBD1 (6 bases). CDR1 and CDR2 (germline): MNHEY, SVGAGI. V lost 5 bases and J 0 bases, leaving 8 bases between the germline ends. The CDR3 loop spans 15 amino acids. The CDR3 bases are TGTGCCAGCAGTCAACAGGGCTCTGGGGCCAACGTCCTGACTTTC. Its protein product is CASSQQGSGANVLTF.

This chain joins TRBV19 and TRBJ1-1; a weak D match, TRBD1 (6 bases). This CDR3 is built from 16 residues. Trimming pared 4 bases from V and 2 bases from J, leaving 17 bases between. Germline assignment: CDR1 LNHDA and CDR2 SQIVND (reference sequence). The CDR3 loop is CASSNPHVTGNTEAFF. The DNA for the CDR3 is TGTGCCAGTAGTAATCCCCACGTGACAGGTAACACTGAAGCTTTCTTT.

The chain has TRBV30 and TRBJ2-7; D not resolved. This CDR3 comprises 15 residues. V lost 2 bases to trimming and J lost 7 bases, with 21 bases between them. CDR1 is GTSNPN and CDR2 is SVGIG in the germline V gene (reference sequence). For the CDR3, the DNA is TGTGCCTGGAGTAGTGGTCCCTGGAGTTTAAGAGAGCAGTACTTC. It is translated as CAWSSGPWSLREQYF.

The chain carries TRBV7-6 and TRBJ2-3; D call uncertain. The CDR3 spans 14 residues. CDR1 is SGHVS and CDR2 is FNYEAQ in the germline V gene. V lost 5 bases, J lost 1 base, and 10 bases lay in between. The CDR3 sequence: CASSVTAGTDTQYF. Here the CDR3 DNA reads TGTGCCAGCAGCGTTACGGCGGGCACAGATACGCAGTATTTT.

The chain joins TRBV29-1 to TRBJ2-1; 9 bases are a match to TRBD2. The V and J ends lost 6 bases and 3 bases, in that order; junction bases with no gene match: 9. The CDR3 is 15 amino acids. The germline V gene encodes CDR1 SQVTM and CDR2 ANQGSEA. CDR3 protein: CSVPPETSGYNEQFF. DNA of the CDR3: TGCAGCGTACCTCCGGAGACTAGCGGCTACAATGAGCAGTTCTTC.

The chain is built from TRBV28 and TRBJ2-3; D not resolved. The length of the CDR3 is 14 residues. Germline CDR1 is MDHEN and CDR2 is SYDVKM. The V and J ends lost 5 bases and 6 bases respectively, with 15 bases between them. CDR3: CASSLSSFPDTQYF. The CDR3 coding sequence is TGTGCCAGCAGTCTTAGTTCATTCCCGGATACGCAGTATTTT.

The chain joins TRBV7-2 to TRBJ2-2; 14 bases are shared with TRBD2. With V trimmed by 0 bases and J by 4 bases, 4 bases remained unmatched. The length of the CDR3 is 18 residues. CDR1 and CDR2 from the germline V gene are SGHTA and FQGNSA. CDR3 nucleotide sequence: TGTGCCAGCAGCTTAGCACCGGGACTAGCGGGAGTCACCGGGGAGCTGTTTTTT. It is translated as CASSLAPGLAGVTGELFF.

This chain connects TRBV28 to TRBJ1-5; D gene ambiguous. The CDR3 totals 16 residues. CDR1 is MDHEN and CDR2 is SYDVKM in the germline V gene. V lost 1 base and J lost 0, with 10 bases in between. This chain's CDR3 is CASSLSQYGSNQPQHF. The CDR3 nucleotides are TGTGCCAGCAGTTTATCCCAGTATGGTAGCAATCAGCCCCAGCATTTT.

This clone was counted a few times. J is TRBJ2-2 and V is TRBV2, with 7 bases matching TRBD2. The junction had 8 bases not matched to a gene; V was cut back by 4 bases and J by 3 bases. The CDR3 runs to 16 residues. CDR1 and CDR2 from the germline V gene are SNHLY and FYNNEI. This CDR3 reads CASSGSGGADTGELFF. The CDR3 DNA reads TGTGCCAGCAGTGGATCGGGGGGAGCGGACACCGGGGAGCTGTTTTTT.

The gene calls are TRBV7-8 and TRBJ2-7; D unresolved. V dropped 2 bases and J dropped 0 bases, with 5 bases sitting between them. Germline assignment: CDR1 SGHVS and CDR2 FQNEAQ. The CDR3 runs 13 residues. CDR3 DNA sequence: TGTGCCAGCAGCTTATCGGTCTCCTACGAGCAGTACTTC. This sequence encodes CASSLSVSYEQYF.

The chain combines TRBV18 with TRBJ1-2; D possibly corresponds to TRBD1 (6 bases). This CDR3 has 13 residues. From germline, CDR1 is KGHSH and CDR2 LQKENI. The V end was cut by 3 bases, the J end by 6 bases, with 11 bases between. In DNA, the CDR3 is TGTGCCAGCTCACCGACAGGTCAGGATGGCTACACCTTC. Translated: CASSPTGQDGYTF.

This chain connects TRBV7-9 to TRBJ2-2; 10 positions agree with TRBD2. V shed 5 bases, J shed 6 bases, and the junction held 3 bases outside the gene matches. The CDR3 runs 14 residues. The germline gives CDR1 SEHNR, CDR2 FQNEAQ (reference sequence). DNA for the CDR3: TGTGCCAGCAGCCGACTAGCGGGTGCCGGGGAGCTGTTTTTT. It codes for CASSRLAGAGELFF.

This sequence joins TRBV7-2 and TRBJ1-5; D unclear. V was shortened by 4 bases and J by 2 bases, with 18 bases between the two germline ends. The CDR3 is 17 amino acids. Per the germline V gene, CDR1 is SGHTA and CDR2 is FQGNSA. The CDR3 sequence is CASSSTNTIPGNQPQHF. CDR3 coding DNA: TGTGCCAGCAGCTCCACCAACACGATTCCTGGCAATCAGCCCCAGCATTTT.

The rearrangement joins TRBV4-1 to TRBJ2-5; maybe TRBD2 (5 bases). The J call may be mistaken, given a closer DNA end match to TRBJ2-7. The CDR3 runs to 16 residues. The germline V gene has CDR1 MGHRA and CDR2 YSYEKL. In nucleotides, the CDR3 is TGCGCCAGCAGCCAAGATAGCGAAGCTTTAGGACTCGAGCAGTACTTC. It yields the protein CASSQDSEALGLEQYF.

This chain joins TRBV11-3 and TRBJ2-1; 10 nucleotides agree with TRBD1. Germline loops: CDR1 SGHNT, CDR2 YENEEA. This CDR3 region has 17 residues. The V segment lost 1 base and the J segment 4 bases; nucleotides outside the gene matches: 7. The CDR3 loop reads CASSLGTGTGDYNEQFF. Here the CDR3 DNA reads TGTGCCAGCAGCTTAGGGACCGGGACAGGGGATTACAATGAGCAGTTCTTC.

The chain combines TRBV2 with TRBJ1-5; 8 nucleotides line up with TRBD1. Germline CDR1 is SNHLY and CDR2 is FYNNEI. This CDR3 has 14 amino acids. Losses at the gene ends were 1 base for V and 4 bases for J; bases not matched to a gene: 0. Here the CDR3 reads CASSEGDRNQPQHF. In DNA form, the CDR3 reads TGTGCCAGCAGTGAAGGGGACAGGAATCAGCCCCAGCATTTT.

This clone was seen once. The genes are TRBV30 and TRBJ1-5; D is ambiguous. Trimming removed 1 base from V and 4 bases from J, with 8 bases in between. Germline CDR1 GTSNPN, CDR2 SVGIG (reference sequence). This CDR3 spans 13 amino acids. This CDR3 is CAWSAGVNQPQHF. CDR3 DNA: TGTGCCTGGAGTGCCGGGGTGAATCAGCCCCAGCATTTT.

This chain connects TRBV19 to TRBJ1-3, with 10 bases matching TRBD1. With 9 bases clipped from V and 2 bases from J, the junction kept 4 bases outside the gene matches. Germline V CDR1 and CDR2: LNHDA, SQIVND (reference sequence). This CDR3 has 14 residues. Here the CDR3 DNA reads TGTGCCAGCAGACAGGGGGCGACTGGAAACACCATATATTTT. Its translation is CASRQGATGNTIYF.

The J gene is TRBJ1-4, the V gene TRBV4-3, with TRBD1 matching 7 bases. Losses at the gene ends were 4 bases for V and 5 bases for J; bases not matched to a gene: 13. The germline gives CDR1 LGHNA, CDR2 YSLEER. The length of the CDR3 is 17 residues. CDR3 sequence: CASSPRSERGPNEKLFF. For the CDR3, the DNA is TGCGCCAGCAGCCCCCGCTCTGAGAGGGGGCCGAATGAAAAACTGTTTTTT.

The CDR3 here is CASSLQGPSGYGYTF. The CDR3 nucleotides read TGTGCCAGCAGTTTACAGGGGCCCTCGGGCTATGGCTACACCTTC. The rearrangement links TRBV28 to TRBJ1-2, with a possible D match to TRBD1 (6 bases). CDR1 and CDR2 (germline): MDHEN, SYDVKM. The germline V and J ends were trimmed by 2 bases and 4 bases, with 14 bases remaining between them. The CDR3 length is 15 residues.